This T cell receptor beta chain was retrieved from a study of radiotherapy plus CTLA-4 blockade in lung cancer. CDR1 is SGHAT, CDR2 FQNNGV, per germline. Trimming took 5 bases from V and 0 from J, leaving 20 bases between them. The CDR3 length is 17 residues. General study findings and limits: In blood, TCR clones derived from the tumor expanded after radiotherapy plus ipilimumab. Early blood T cell clone changes and increased post-radiation serum interferon-beta were reportedly the strongest response predictors.

On this clone itself: The antigen is not known.

TCRdb's copy holds only in-frame clones and misses some; the assay was immunoSEQ multiplex PCR. The sample consists of 90,000 to 95,000 clones, 83% of them appearing once. The sequencing here drew on peripheral blood, taken from a patient treated with radiotherapy plus ipilimumab. V is TRBV11-2 and J is TRBJ2-7, with a possible D match to TRBD2 (5 bases). The clonotype originates from a human donor with non-small cell lung cancer who had stable disease on radiotherapy plus ipilimumab. The CDR3 sequence: CASSLPRQAVFSYEQYF. Here the CDR3 DNA reads TGTGCCAGCAGCCTCCCCCGGCAAGCGGTCTTCTCCTACGAGCAGTACTTC.